The rows below give T cell receptor beta chains drawn from one sample of a study of control samples from healthy donors and cancer patients. TCRdb's table, derived via immunoSEQ multiplex PCR, lists solely in-frame clones and lacks some. Seen here are 110,000 or so clones, approximately 84% observed once, and the top ten hold roughly 6.5%. The specimen sequenced was blood. The receptors here all came from a man aged 18 to 30 in good health. Each CDR3 is given with its conserved first and last residue. Size tells how often a clone was seen (once, few, many) or the class of an expanded clone, and some rows leave it out.

v_gene,j_gene,len,abundance,CDR3aa
TRBV9,TRBJ2-5,13,.,CASSVARGETQYF
TRBV7-6,TRBJ1-1,14,.,CASSFPDRDTEAFF
TRBV11-2,TRBJ2-1,15,.,CASSPIAGGNNEQFF
TRBV7-2,TRBJ1-1,13,.,CASSSDRGTEAFF
TRBV6-5,TRBJ2-7,14,.,CASSPGQGWYEQYF
TRBV5-1,TRBJ1-1,14,.,CASSLMGDGTEAFF
TRBV18,TRBJ2-2,14,few,CASSPVGQAGELFF
TRBV12-5,TRBJ1-5,19,.,CASGYQTGTGGRGNQPQHF
TRBV4-2,TRBJ1-3,15,.,CASSQDPGTGNTIYF
TRBV24-1,TRBJ1-5,15,.,CATSDSRSGNQPQHF
TRBV6-5,TRBJ2-6,15,.,CASRTGFSGANVLTF
TRBV5-1,TRBJ2-1,14,.,CASSLGAGNNEQFF
TRBV9,TRBJ2-3,13,.,CASGGPSTDTQYF
TRBV9,TRBJ2-3,15,.,CASSVYDRSRDTQYF
TRBV9,TRBJ2-5,13,.,CASSVSRGETQYF
TRBV19,TRBJ2-3,14,.,CASSPEDLTDTQYF
TRBV5-4,TRBJ1-2,15,once,CASYKTGGAVYGYTF
TRBV6-2/TRBV6-3,TRBJ1-5,16,.,CASSPLPPRNSQPQHF
TRBV11-3,TRBJ1-3,14,.,CASSPGDPGNTIYF
TRBV4-3,TRBJ2-7,15,.,CASSLGTGGFYEQYF
TRBV6-2/TRBV6-3,TRBJ1-4,17,.,CASSYSPGQAWNEKLFF
TRBV11-2,TRBJ2-7,14,.,CASSLGPDSYEQYF
TRBV7-9,TRBJ2-3,15,.,CASSLTSSSTDTQYF
TRBV18,TRBJ2-7,14,.,CASRSGSISREQYF
TRBV7-9,TRBJ2-5,16,.,CASSLGHGTGQETQYF
TRBV7-2,TRBJ2-4,18,.,CASSLELAGALAKNIQYF